This T cell receptor beta chain was found in a study of identical twins (dated by TCRdb to the mid-2010s). Turning to the overall study: TCR alpha and beta repertoires from monozygotic twins, unrelated adults of various ages and cord blood were deep-sequenced to test whether fetal clonotypes persist. To rule out contamination, replicate twin experiments were performed at different times with different library preparation protocols.

This clonotype was detected a few times. No antigen is known for it. Base qualities are not at hand, and no much larger clone is one base apart. Every donor was a healthy Caucasian. The twin cohort comprised three pairs of female monozygotic twins, all aged about 18 to 29 years. Peripheral blood mononuclear cells were the source from which RNA for the TCR libraries was isolated. The library was obtained by 5' RACE. TCRdb shows the sequencer as Illumina HiSeq 2000. Template switching added a universal primer binding site, and the final cDNA carried a unique molecular identifier that allowed TCR cDNA molecules to be counted accurately. First-strand cDNA for TCR alpha and beta chains was synthesized from specific primers in the conserved constant-segment region. To control for contamination, each cDNA library was double barcoded with a SMART-Mk sample barcode plus Illumina barcodes. TruSeq adapter sequences and Illumina sample barcodes were added in two successive PCR steps. The TCR alpha and beta cDNA libraries were sequenced on the Illumina HiSeq platform using custom primers. The original methods were these. Raw reads were processed with MiGEC to extract unique molecular identifiers, and MiXCR was used to determine CDR3 positions. Recombination models were inferred per individual with the repgenHMM and IGoR tools using an EM algorithm. The analysis of shared clonotypes was done with the tcR package in R, with sharing normalized by the product of cloneset sizes. Out-of-frame nonproductive sequences were analyzed to study raw recombination free of thymic and clonal selection effects. The public reads were reprocessed in TCRdb via fastp at Q25 and MiXCR, keeping in-frame beta chains. Every CDR3 protein is listed once, alongside the most common genes and DNA of its rows. What appears here as the V and J calls and clone size reflects TCRdb's work, not the paper's. This sample lists 600,000 to 850,000 distinct CDR3 sequences; about 20% were detected once. The ten biggest clones cover 10% to 15% of the sample.

Study-wide findings and limitations: Out-of-frame TCR alpha sharing in monozygotic twins was systematically underestimated by recombination models, whereas sharing between unrelated individuals was in agreement with the recombination models. Zero-insertion analyses could be partly confounded by invariant T cells such as MAIT and iNKT, although diverse VJ usage argued against such confounding for most clonotypes. In beta out-of-frame sequences, excess twin sharing was weaker, because having fewer shared sequences lowered the signal-to-noise ratio. Because the same donors could not be followed over many years, conclusions were based on cross-sectional statistical analysis. Compared with coincidental sharing between unrelated individuals, out-of-frame TCR alpha sequences shared between twins showed an excess of sequences with low generation probability. Abundant cord blood beta clonotypes had fewer insertions, young adult naive repertoires showed a similar but weaker trend, and memory repertoires showed no such trend.

The germline V gene yields SQVTM for CDR1 and ANQGSEA for CDR2. Including the terminal cysteine and phenylalanine, the CDR3 comprises 13 residues. Of all the DNA, just the CDR3 is kept, 39 bases in frame from base 1. These data were also filed under a second study, of T cells expressing NK-cell markers. As noted in the second study: Fewer than ten donors provided sorted CD3+CD56+NKG2C+, CD3+CD56+NKG2C- and CD3+CD56-NKG2C+ T-cell subsets, whose TCR beta-chain repertoires were profiled. Among the eight sequenced donors, seven were HCMV-seropositive and one was HCMV-seronegative. In several experiments an anti-gammadeltaTCR antibody was added to restrict sorting to alphabetaTCR-expressing T cells. In more than 5 donors, the dominant CD3+CD56+NKG2C+ clonotypes were found to rank among the top 10 CD8+ clonotypes and to make up about 1.0-7.5% of CD8+ T cells. Those dominant clonotypes were again the most abundant among CD3+CD56-NKG2C+ cells in a handful of donors, at roughly 25-65%. Whether the expanded NKG2C-expressing T cell clones were specific for HCMV antigens remained unclear. Randomly selected healthy volunteers, three men and five women, were used as the eight sequenced donors. HCMV-specific IgG was detected in serum with a commercial ELISA kit to determine HCMV serostatus. For 5 or 6 donors, unsorted PBMC were also used to sequence bulk peripheral blood T-cell repertoires. Reads were demultiplexed and grouped by UMI with MIGEC, and clonotypes were assembled and quantified with MiTCR. To remove erroneous sequences, TCR cDNA sequences were retained only when supported by two or more reads. Downstream repertoire analysis used the tcR package, and clonotypes were matched across fractions by CDR3 nucleotide sequence plus V segment. VDJmatch was used to annotate antigen specificity against VDJdb, with one amino acid substitution in CDR3 permitted.

The TCR comes from a woman between 18 and 29 years old in good health. The sample taken for sequencing was PBMCs. The sequence links TRBV29-1 to TRBJ2-5; the D gene cannot be resolved beyond TRBD1 or TRBD2, each matching 5 bases. CDR3 sequence: CTRTRGLQETQYF. The DNA is as follows: TGCACTCGCACCCGGGGCCTCCAAGAGACCCAGTACTTC.